This record concerns one T cell receptor beta chain sequence. The data are from a study of PD-L1 blockade in urothelial cancer. Study context: Blood was evaluated 3 weeks (second dose) and 6 weeks after therapy began.

Templates that were synthetic TCR analogs were spiked into each PCR. Here immunoSEQ multiplex PCR was the method, and the copy in TCRdb shows in-frame clones only, minus some. The sample yields roughly 100,000 clones, less than 85% seen once. Time point given: peripheral blood 6 weeks after treatment start. V shed 3 bases and J shed 6 bases, with 17 bases lying between them. The CDR3 is 16 residues long. Germline V gene lookup returns CDR1 SEHNR and CDR2 FQNEAQ (reference sequence). This rearrangement joins TRBV7-9 to TRBJ2-2; possibly TRBD2 for D (6 bases). The clonotype comes from a man between 65 and 80 years old with urothelial cancer. The sample was PBMCs, taken around atezolizumab (anti-PD-L1) treatment. This chain's CDR3 is CASSFYGRGSPGELFF. Written as DNA, the CDR3 is TGTGCCAGCAGCTTTTATGGGCGGGGTTCCCCCGGGGAGCTGTTTTTT. The variable domain in full, with the rest retrieved from reference TRBV7-9 and TRBJ2-2, is DTGVSQNPRHKITKRGQNVTFRCDPISEHNRLYWYRQTLGQGPEFLTYFQNEAQLEKSRLLSDRFSAERPKGSFSTLEIQRTEQGDSAMYLCASSFYGRGSPGELFFGEGSRLTVL.